This T cell receptor beta chain was captured in a study of tumor-infiltrating lymphocytes in primary liver carcinoma (dated by TCRdb to 2016 to 2017). In the study overall: Of the five patients, three men and two women aged 30 to 69 years, four had hepatocellular carcinoma and one had combined HCC and intrahepatic cholangiocarcinoma. A total of roughly 35 specimens from 5 patients underwent TCRbeta repertoire sequencing, comprising roughly 25 tumor regions, 5 adjacent noncancerous liver tissues and 5 peripheral blood samples. Agilent mRNA microarray profiling was performed on the roughly 25 tumor region samples to relate TCRbeta repertoire diversity to the local molecular phenotype. Repertoires from technical replicates were highly reproducible, with mean shared-clone rates about 0.91 and correlation coefficients above 0.98. The tumors of the five patients were staged as T1-T3 N0M0, with maximum diameters ranging from roughly 4 to 10 cm. The study combined TCRbeta repertoire sequencing, expression microarrays and whole-exome sequencing across five regions of each liver tumor, with adjacent normal tissue and blood. Each sample produced roughly 3.65 to 7.5 million productive TCRbeta reads, and read depth showed no significant difference between tissue types.

TCRbeta-specific cDNA was reverse-transcribed from 500 ng total RNA using a constant-region primer and ProtoScript II reverse transcriptase. TCRbeta libraries were built with three nested multiplex PCR rounds, a slightly modified ARM-PCR procedure. Each of the first two PCR rounds ran for nine to ten cycles and used multiplex TRBV1-TRBV30 forward primers together with a Cbeta reverse primer. Sample barcodes and Illumina adapters were added in a final 25-cycle PCR with Deep VentR polymerase. Before sequencing, amplicons of 200-500 bp were gel-purified using a QIAquick gel extraction kit. An Illumina HiSeq 2500 was used to sequence the TCRbeta amplicons, generating 250-bp paired-end reads. The original methods were these. Reads were quality-trimmed with Trimmomatic v0.33, and paired reads were merged with FLASH v1.2.11 to recover full CDR3 sequences. MiGEC v1.2.1b assigned V, D and J germline segments to the rearranged TCRbeta sequences. Clonotype statistics and Shannon-Wiener diversity indices were computed with VDJtools v1.0.0. Except for diversity analysis, only the 250 most abundant clonotypes of each sample were used in subsequent analyses to reduce sampling bias. The public reads were reprocessed in TCRdb via fastp at Q25 and MiXCR, keeping in-frame beta chains. A single entry per CDR3 protein holds the most common genes and DNA from its merged rows. Here the V and J calls rest on TCRdb's processing, not on the authors' analysis. The sample contains 99,000 or so distinct CDR3 sequences, roughly 85% of them found a single time. Clones ranked in the top ten supply approximately 20% of the sample.

The CDR3 covers 16 residues, taking in both the cysteine and the phenylalanine. Of the read, only the CDR3 DNA is kept; its 48 bases are in frame from base 1. Reading the germline V gene gives CDR1 MDHEN and CDR2 SYDVKM. A remark on this clonotype: Its antigen is currently not known. The junction departs from germline at one end; a sequencing error may be responsible.

Overall study outcomes, separate from this receptor: Repertoire overlap was higher between tumor regions (mean around 36%) than tumor-adjacent (approximately 17%) or tumor-blood (about 14%) pairs, consistent with antigen-driven expansion. Only the TCR beta chain was sequenced, so true repertoire diversity is likely underestimated because unpaired alpha chains were not captured. With just four or five patients in the study, the authors point out that the findings should be validated in a larger study. A significantly larger repertoire fraction was made up by the top 250 clones in tumors than in blood (p = 0.039). Because the samples were bulk and unsorted, CD4+ and CD8+ T cell repertoires could not be compared. Just about 8-24% of top clones turned up in all five regions of a tumor, which suggests spatial heterogeneity among tumor-infiltrating T cells.

Without any cell sorting, total RNA and DNA were co-extracted from about 20-30 mg of bulk tissue using the AllPrep DNA/RNA mini kit. Between November 2015 and March 2016, roughly five patients in China with histopathologically diagnosed primary liver carcinoma had their tumors surgically resected. At the time of sampling, the patients were treatment-naive and had chronic HBV infection. Each tumor was sampled at five spatially separated regions: the superior, inferior, left-lateral and right-lateral poles and the tumor centre. Histology showed that every tumor sample contained more than 75% viable tumor cells. Fresh tumor and adjacent tissue pieces were bisected, with one half stored in RNAlater at -80 degrees C and the other half sent for histology.

The sample consisted of liver tumor tissue from sampling region 3. The intended sense of this specimen's cell subset or site label: tumor region T3, left-lateral pole. This sequence originates from a man aged 35 to 55 with primary liver carcinoma and hepatitis B virus infection. The V and J genes are TRBV28 and TRBJ2-4, with no confidently assigned D gene. The DNA sequence follows: TGTGCCAGCAGTACATACCGGGCCATGGCCAAAAACATACAGTACTTC. This is translated as CASSTYRAMAKNIQYF. Where the CDR3 stops, the reference TRBV28 and TRBJ2-4 genes take over; the full variable domain is DVKVTQSSRYLVKRTGEKVFLECVQDMDHENMFWYRQDPGLGLRLIYFSYDVKMKEKGDIPEGYSVSREKKERFSLILESASTNQTSMYLCASSTYRAMAKNIQYFGAGTRLSVL.